These 21 T cell receptor beta chains share one sample of origin, sequenced in a study of shared clonotypes between healthy human individuals. CD8 cells regarded as naive lacked CD45RO, were positively chosen for CCR7, and omitted terminally differentiated effector memory CD45RA+ cells. This table comes from immunoSEQ multiplex PCR, and its TCRdb copy is limited to in-frame clones, with some not included. The profile covers hundreds of thousands of clones, with 95% to 98% appearing a single time and approximately 0.33% taken by the ten largest. The sample taken for sequencing was naive CD8+ T cells sorted from blood. These receptors were taken from a man between 25 and 39 years old in good health.

The chain joins TRBV7-9 to TRBJ1-5; D not certain. CDR1 SEHNR and CDR2 FQNEAQ come from the germline V gene (reference sequence). V lost 2 bases and J 2 bases, leaving 7 bases between the germline ends. This CDR3 region has 14 residues. The DNA of the CDR3 is TGTGCCAGCAGCTTATCGGAGGGCAATCAGCCCCAGCATTTT. Translation gives CASSLSEGNQPQHF.

J is TRBJ2-3 and V is TRBV10-1, with TRBD2 identical over 13 bases. Germline-derived CDR1 and CDR2 are WNHNN and SYGVQD (reference sequence). This CDR3 contains 17 residues. The V gene end was trimmed by 3 bases and the J gene end by 2 bases; junction bases not matched to a gene: 5. CDR3 residues: CASSDQGLAGLTDTQYF. The CDR3 DNA reads TGCGCCAGCAGTGACCAGGGACTAGCGGGACTCACAGATACGCAGTATTTT.

This clone was counted a single time. The V and J genes are TRBV6-5 and TRBJ2-1, with 10 bases that match TRBD1. From germline, CDR1 is MNHEY and CDR2 SVGAGI. Trimming took 5 bases from V and 5 from J; bases not matched to a gene: 6. The CDR3 runs 15 residues. CDR3 sequence (DNA): TGTGCCAGCAGTCAACGGACAGGGGGGCACAATGAGCAGTTCTTC. Translated: CASSQRTGGHNEQFF.

The V call is TRBV5-1, the J call TRBJ2-7; a possible D gene is TRBD2 (6 bases). V dropped 2 bases and J dropped 6 bases, with 15 bases sitting between them. The CDR3 spans 14 residues. CDR1 and CDR2 from the germline V gene are SGHRS and YFSETQ. CDR3 residues: CASSFSSPGGEQYF. In nucleotides, the CDR3 is TGCGCCAGCAGCTTTTCCTCCCCCGGGGGCGAGCAGTACTTC.

The chain links TRBV4-1 to TRBJ1-1, with 9 bases matching TRBD1. Germline V lookup: CDR1 MGHRA, CDR2 YSYEKL. Losses at the gene ends were 2 bases for V and 5 bases for J; bases not matched to a gene: 3. This CDR3 region has 14 residues. CDR3 amino acids: CASSQTGGFTEAFF. DNA of the CDR3: TGCGCCAGCAGCCAAACAGGGGGCTTTACTGAAGCTTTCTTT.

The rearrangement links TRBV4-3 to TRBJ2-3; 10 bases match TRBD2. Looked up from germline, CDR1 is LGHNA and CDR2 is YSLEER. CDR3 length: 17 amino acids. The junction had 7 bases not matched to a gene; V was cut back by 0 bases and J by 4 bases. This chain's CDR3 is CASSQDGTGTSADTQYF. CDR3 nucleotides: TGCGCCAGCAGCCAAGATGGGACCGGGACTAGCGCAGATACGCAGTATTTT.

This sequence joins TRBV7-9 and TRBJ2-3; 8 bases are a match to TRBD1. V was pared by 1 base and J by 1 base, with 1 base of the junction left unmatched. CDR3 length equals 15 residues. CDR1 SEHNR and CDR2 FQNEAQ come from the germline V gene (reference sequence). CDR3 in DNA: TGTGCCAGCAGCTTAGAGGACAGGGGCACAGATACGCAGTATTTT. This encodes CASSLEDRGTDTQYF.

As to this clone: Within the sample, other DNA sequences also encode this same CDR3. Here the CDR3 DNA reads TGTGCCAGCAGTTTCCTCGGGGGTTCCTACGAGCAGTACTTC. Its protein is CASSFLGGSYEQYF. This chain links TRBV27 with TRBJ2-7, with D tentatively TRBD2 (6 bases). V was pared by 3 bases and J by 1 base, with 10 bases between. The CDR3 extends over 14 amino acids. Germline assignment: CDR1 MNHEY and CDR2 SMNVEV (reference sequence).

The chain couples TRBV7-9 to TRBJ2-1; 7 bases map to TRBD1. The CDR3 runs to 16 residues. J gave up 14 bases and V 4 bases, and 20 bases lay outside the gene matches. Germline V CDR1 and CDR2: SEHNR, FQNEAQ (reference sequence). The CDR3 is CASSSTIAGTAKGEFF. CDR3 coding DNA: TGTGCCAGCAGCTCTACGATAGCCGGGACAGCAAAAGGGGAGTTCTTC.

The chain uses TRBV28 and TRBJ1-5; D remains ambiguous. This CDR3 comprises 15 residues. CDR1 is MDHEN, CDR2 SYDVKM, per germline. The V gene lost 2 bases and the J gene lost 7 bases, with 15 bases spanning the gap. DNA for the CDR3: TGTGCCAGCAGTTTAAGAGGCAGTGGGGTACAGCCCCAGCATTTT. This codes for CASSLRGSGVQPQHF.

The chain recombines TRBV29-1 with TRBJ1-1, with a weak D call TRBD1 (6 bases). The CDR3 runs 13 residues. From germline, CDR1 is SQVTM and CDR2 ANQGSEA. Trimming removed 3 bases from V and 4 bases from J, with 12 bases in between. The CDR3 here is CSVESRGITEAFF. The CDR3 coding sequence is TGCAGCGTTGAGAGCAGGGGTATCACTGAAGCTTTCTTT.

A single count supports this clone. The chain recombines TRBV27 with TRBJ2-7; D gene uncertain. The CDR3 spans 14 residues. Germline V gene data show CDR1 as MNHEY and CDR2 as SMNVEV (reference sequence). The V and J ends lost 6 bases and 1 base respectively, with 13 bases between them. CDR3 loop: CASRDALPSYEQYF. The CDR3 DNA reads TGTGCCAGCAGAGATGCTCTTCCTTCCTACGAGCAGTACTTC.

This chain joins TRBV4-1 and TRBJ2-2, with unresolved D. CDR1 and CDR2 from the germline V gene are MGHRA and YSYEKL. V dropped 2 bases and J dropped 4 bases, with 5 bases sitting between them. The CDR3 is 13 amino acids. CDR3 in DNA: TGCGCCAGCAGCCAACAATTCACCGGGGAGCTGTTTTTT. It specifies CASSQQFTGELFF.

The chain is built from TRBV29-1 and TRBJ2-1, with a weak D call TRBD1 (5 bases). The CDR3 spans 11 residues. The V gene's germline CDR1 is SQVTM and CDR2 ANQGSEA. V gave up 6 bases and J gave up 10 bases, with 13 bases separating them. The CDR3 DNA follows: TGCAGCGTCCAGAAGGGGTCGGAGCAGTTCTTC. Protein sequence: CSVQKGSEQFF.

The chain carries TRBV29-1 and TRBJ2-7; 13 bases are a match to TRBD2. Germline trimming cut 4 bases from V and 5 bases from J; bases unmatched to any gene: 23. CDR3 length: 20 amino acids. Germline-derived CDR1 and CDR2 are SQVTM and ANQGSEA. CDR3 sequence (DNA): TGCAGCGTTGTTGGGGTAGGACTAGCGGGAGCCTCGAGTAAACTAGACGAGCAGTACTTC. The encoded protein is CSVVGVGLAGASSKLDEQYF.

This chain's CDR3 is CASSPEGYQETQYF. The CDR3, as DNA: TGTGCCAGCAGCCCAGAAGGGTACCAAGAGACCCAGTACTTC. This chain links TRBV13 with TRBJ2-5, with D hard to call. This CDR3 has 14 amino acids. CDR1 is PRHDT, CDR2 FYEKMQ, per germline (reference sequence). The V end was cut by 5 bases, the J end by 0 bases, with 10 bases between.

The chain recombines TRBV7-9 with TRBJ2-1; perhaps TRBD1 as D (6 bases). CDR1 and CDR2 (germline): SEHNR, FQNEAQ (reference sequence). The CDR3 is 15 amino acids. V lost 5 bases to trimming and J lost 4 bases, with 15 bases between them. In DNA, the CDR3 is TGTGCCAGCAGCCCCAGTTGGACAGTTTACAATGAGCAGTTCTTC. Amino acids: CASSPSWTVYNEQFF.

This clone was observed a single time. The chain uses TRBV29-1 and TRBJ2-3; 8 nucleotides line up with TRBD2. This CDR3 has 14 amino acids. Trimming removed 7 bases from V and 5 bases from J; junction bases left unmatched: 11. Germline assignment: CDR1 SQVTM and CDR2 ANQGSEA. CDR3 residues: CSGREGGRRDTQYF. DNA for the CDR3: TGCAGCGGCCGTGAAGGCGGGAGGAGAGATACGCAGTATTTT.

The V and J genes are TRBV5-4 and TRBJ1-1, with D tentatively TRBD1 (6 bases). The germline gives CDR1 SGHNT, CDR2 YYREEE (reference sequence). The CDR3 length is 15 residues. V was trimmed by 1 base and J by 4 bases, leaving 14 bases between them. The CDR3 protein is CASSLSGGAGTEAFF. The CDR3 DNA reads TGTGCCAGCAGCTTGAGTGGGGGCGCCGGCACTGAAGCTTTCTTT.

The rearrangement links TRBV19 to TRBJ1-1; tentative D call: TRBD1 (5 bases). V was shortened by 1 base and J by 5 bases, with 8 bases between the two germline ends. This CDR3 has 13 amino acids. Germline assignment: CDR1 LNHDA and CDR2 SQIVND (reference sequence). The CDR3 region has the DNA TGTGCCAGTAGTATAGGGGGCGGAACTGAAGCTTTCTTT. It codes for CASSIGGGTEAFF.

The chain recombines TRBV29-1 with TRBJ2-7, with 7 bases that match TRBD2. There are 15 residues in the CDR3. V trimming: 5 bases; J trimming: 2 bases; junction bases outside the gene matches: 12. Germline CDR1 and CDR2: SQVTM and ANQGSEA. The CDR3 nucleotides read TGCAGCGTTTGGGGCGGGAGTATAAGCACCTACGAGCAGTACTTC. This translates into CSVWGGSISTYEQYF.